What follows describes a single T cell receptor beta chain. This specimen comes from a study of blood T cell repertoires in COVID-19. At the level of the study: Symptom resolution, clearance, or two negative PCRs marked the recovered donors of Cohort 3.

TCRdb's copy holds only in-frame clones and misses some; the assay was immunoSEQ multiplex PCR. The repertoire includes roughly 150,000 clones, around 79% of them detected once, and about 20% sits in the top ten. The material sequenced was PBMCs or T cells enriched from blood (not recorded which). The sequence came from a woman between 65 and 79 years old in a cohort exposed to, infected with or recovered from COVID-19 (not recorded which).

CDR3 sequence: CAISEIVAGYGELFF. CDR3 nucleotides: TGTGCCATCAGTGAGATTGTAGCCGGCTACGGGGAGCTGTTTTTT. The chain combines TRBV10-3 with TRBJ2-2, with D uncertain. CDR1 and CDR2 (germline): ENHRY, SYGVKD. With 2 bases removed from V and 7 bases from J, the gap between germline ends came to 14 bases. The CDR3 length is 15 residues.